Presented here are 11 T cell receptor beta chains from one specimen sequenced in a study of OX40 agonist ivuxolimab in advanced cancers. Clones were sequenced by immunoSEQ multiplex PCR, and TCRdb holds only the in-frame ones, with some missing. Of roughly 28,000 clones listed, roughly three quarters were seen once; the top ten hold around 16%. The starting material was CD4+ or CD8+ T cells sorted from blood, obtained in a trial of the OX40 agonist ivuxolimab. These receptors all stem from an adult with an advanced solid tumor such as melanoma, head and neck, liver or kidney cancer.

This sequence joins TRBV30 and TRBJ1-5; D uncertain. In germline, CDR1 is GTSNPN, CDR2 SVGIG (reference sequence). Trimming left V 0 bases short and J 4 bases short, with 13 bases between. The CDR3 has 15 residues. For the CDR3, the DNA is TGTGCCTGGAGTGTACTTGTCGGAGTGAATCAGCCCCAGCATTTT. Its protein is CAWSVLVGVNQPQHF. Based on the CDR3 plus reference TRBV30 and TRBJ1-5, the full variable domain is SQTIHQWPATLVQPVGSPLSLECTVEGTSNPNLYWYRQAAGRGLQLLFYSVGIGQISSEVPQNLSASRPQDRQFILSSKKLLLSDSGFYLCAWSVLVGVNQPQHFGDGTRLSIL.

This clone is termed medium-sized (0.01 to 0.1%). The CDR3 is CAWSTGVGNSPLHF. In DNA form, the CDR3 reads TGTGCCTGGAGTACAGGGGTTGGGAATTCACCCCTCCACTTT. This rearrangement joins TRBV30 to TRBJ1-6, with TRBD1 matching over 7 bases. CDR1 is GTSNPN, CDR2 SVGIG, per germline (reference sequence). CDR3 size: 14 residues. The J segment lost 7 bases and the V segment lost 2 bases, leaving 5 bases of the junction unmatched.

J is TRBJ1-2 and V is TRBV6-1; 8 bases match TRBD1. The germline V gene has CDR1 MNHNS and CDR2 SASEGT. V lost 0 bases to trimming and J lost 4 bases; unmatched junction nucleotides: 4. The CDR3 spans 15 residues. Here the CDR3 DNA reads TGTGCCAGCAGTGAAGCGGTAACAGGGGGCTATGGCTACACCTTC. Residues: CASSEAVTGGYGYTF.

This clone was seen more than once but under ten times. The rearrangement links TRBV6-5 to TRBJ1-1; no firm D call. CDR1 and CDR2 (germline): MNHEY, SVGAGI. The germline V and J ends were trimmed by 1 base and 6 bases, with 12 bases remaining between them. This CDR3 region has 14 residues. Here the CDR3 reads CASSYYSNGAEAFF. The CDR3 region has the DNA TGTGCCAGCAGTTACTATTCGAATGGCGCTGAAGCTTTCTTT.

The chain joins TRBV2 to TRBJ2-2; the match to TRBD2 covers 15 bases. Germline CDR1 is SNHLY and CDR2 is FYNNEI. The CDR3 consists of 15 residues. Germline trimming cut 6 bases from V and 7 bases from J; bases unmatched to any gene: 3. The CDR3 coding sequence is TGTGCCAGCAGGGGACTAGCGGGGGGTCTCGGGGAGCTGTTTTTT. Its translation is CASRGLAGGLGELFF.

The J gene is TRBJ2-7, the V gene TRBV6-5; 8 bases are a match to TRBD1. Germline V gives CDR1 MNHEY, CDR2 SVGAGI. CDR3 length: 13 amino acids. With 7 bases clipped from V and 1 base from J, the junction kept 3 bases outside the gene matches. The CDR3 DNA reads TGTGCCAGCACAGGGGGCCTGTCCTACGAGCAGTACTTC. Amino acids: CASTGGLSYEQYF.

This clone has just a few counts. The genes are TRBV4-1 and TRBJ2-7; D is perhaps TRBD1 or TRBD2 (5 bases each). V was pared by 0 bases and J by 1 base, with 13 bases between. CDR3 length equals 16 residues. Germline V gene lookup returns CDR1 MGHRA and CDR2 YSYEKL. This chain's CDR3 is CASSQESTGLSYEQYF. The DNA for the CDR3 is TGCGCCAGCAGCCAAGAATCCACAGGACTTTCCTACGAGCAGTACTTC.

The chain is built from TRBV4-2 and TRBJ1-2, with 11 bases fitting TRBD1. This CDR3 has 14 residues. V was clipped by 3 bases and J by 4 bases; unmatched bases: 1. Germline V gene data show CDR1 as LGHNA and CDR2 as YNFKEQ. The CDR3, as DNA: TGTGCCAGCAGCCATGGGACAGGGGGCTATGGCTACACCTTC. Protein sequence: CASSHGTGGYGYTF.

The V gene is TRBV5-1, the J gene TRBJ2-3; 10 bases are a match to TRBD1. The V gene's germline CDR1 is SGHRS and CDR2 YFSETQ. Trimming cost V 2 bases and J 5 bases; bases outside gene matches: 8. This CDR3 has 16 residues. CDR3 DNA sequence: TGCGCCAGCAGCTTTATGGGGACAGGGGTTCAAGATACGCAGTATTTT. As protein: CASSFMGTGVQDTQYF.

The V gene is TRBV4-1, the J gene TRBJ1-1; D unclear. Germline V gene lookup returns CDR1 MGHRA and CDR2 YSYEKL. The CDR3 consists of 15 residues. The ends were cut back, 1 base at V and 2 bases at J, with 11 bases in the middle. CDR3 coding DNA: TGCGCCAGCAGCCAAGCCCAAACCTTAAACACTGAAGCTTTCTTT. Its protein is CASSQAQTLNTEAFF.

This clone has just a few counts. V usage is TRBV18 and J usage is TRBJ2-7, with 10 bases that match TRBD1. J gave up 3 bases and V 0 bases, and 8 bases lay outside the gene matches. Germline values: CDR1 KGHSH, CDR2 LQKENI. The CDR3 runs 17 residues. Here the CDR3 DNA reads TGTGCCAGCTCACCACCGAGGACAGGGGGGCGTATCTACGAGCAGTACTTC. It yields the protein CASSPPRTGGRIYEQYF.